The source of this TCR beta chain is a study of cytomegalovirus exposure and HLA in healthy donors. CDR1 is GTSNPN and CDR2 is SVGIG in the germline V gene (reference sequence). Trimming stripped 0 bases from V and 6 bases from J, with 11 bases between. CDR3 length equals 14 residues. PCR was performed using 60 Vbeta and 13 Jbeta primers. Here immunoSEQ multiplex PCR was the method, and the copy in TCRdb shows in-frame clones only, minus some. The sample lists roughly 150,000 clones; over 70% were seen once. This sequence joins TRBV30 and TRBJ1-4, with D possibly being TRBD1 (6 bases). The TCR sequence derives from a man aged 35-49 years in good health and CMV-seronegative. Sequenced material: PBMCs. The CDR3 region is CAWSVGGAYEKLFF. The CDR3 bases are TGTGCCTGGAGTGTCGGGGGGGCGTATGAAAAACTGTTTTTT.